This entry is about one T cell receptor (beta chain). TCRdb re-called the RACE reads with MiXCR, one entry per CDR3 protein. In the table there are tens of thousands of distinct CDR3 sequences, 4.4% of which are singletons. The sample belongs to a study of human T cells and chemical hapten exposure. Specified time point: healthy volunteer bleed at 2 weeks. The authors extracted total RNA from unfractionated whole blood. The receptor's source is a human donor in good health. Some clones in this sample may be carry-over from other donors' samples. Sequencing used whole blood.

The CDR3 bases are TGTGCCAGTAGTCTTGGGCTTCAAGAGACCCAGTACTTC. Residues: CASSLGLQETQYF. V and J are TRBV19 and TRBJ2-5; D unclear. Per the germline V gene, CDR1 is LNHDA and CDR2 is SQIVND (reference sequence). V was clipped by 5 bases and J by 2 bases, with 9 bases between them. The CDR3 runs to 13 residues.